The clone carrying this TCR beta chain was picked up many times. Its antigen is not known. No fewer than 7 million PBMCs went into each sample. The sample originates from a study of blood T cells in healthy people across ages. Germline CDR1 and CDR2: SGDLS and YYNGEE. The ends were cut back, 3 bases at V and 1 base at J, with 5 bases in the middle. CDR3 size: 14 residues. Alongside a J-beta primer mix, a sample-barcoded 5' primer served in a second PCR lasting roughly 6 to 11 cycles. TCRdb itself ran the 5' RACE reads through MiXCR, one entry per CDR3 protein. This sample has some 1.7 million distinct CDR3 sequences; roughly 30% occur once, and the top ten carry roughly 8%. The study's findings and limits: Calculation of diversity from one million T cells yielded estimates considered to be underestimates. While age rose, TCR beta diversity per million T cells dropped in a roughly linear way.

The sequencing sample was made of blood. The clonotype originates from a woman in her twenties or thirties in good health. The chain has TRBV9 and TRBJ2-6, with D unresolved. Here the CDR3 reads CASSGRSGANVLTF. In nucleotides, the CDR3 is TGTGCCAGCAGCGGCAGATCTGGGGCCAACGTCCTGACTTTC.